Listed here are 26 T cell receptor beta chains from one sample, sequenced in a study of blood T cell repertoires in COVID-19. Assay: immunoSEQ multiplex PCR; the TCRdb copy retains only in-frame clones and omits some. The data hold roughly 260,000 clones, with about 85% observed a single time. The sequencing sample was made of peripheral blood. These receptor sequences come from a man aged 55 to 69 who had recovered from COVID-19.

V gene TRBV24-1 combines with J gene TRBJ1-1; D perhaps matches TRBD1 (6 bases). The CDR3 has 17 amino acids. Germline V gives CDR1 KGHDR, CDR2 SFDVKD. The V end was cut by 2 bases, the J end by 1 base, with 16 bases between. CDR3 bases: TGTGCCACCAGTGATTACCCGGGGGGGCCTGAGAACACTGAAGCTTTCTTT. Protein sequence: CATSDYPGGPENTEAFF.

The chain employs TRBV16 and TRBJ1-2, with TRBD1 matching over 7 bases. The germline V gene has CDR1 KGHSY and CDR2 FQNENV. The CDR3 is 15 amino acids. V gave up 2 bases and J gave up 0 bases; unmatched junction bases: 3. CDR3 coding DNA: TGTGCCAGCAGCCAAGGACAGGTCCCTAACTATGGCTACACCTTC. Translation: CASSQGQVPNYGYTF.

J is TRBJ2-5 and V is TRBV2, with 10 nucleotides matching TRBD1. V lost 7 bases to trimming and J lost 4 bases; unmatched junction nucleotides: 6. Germline loops: CDR1 SNHLY, CDR2 FYNNEI. This CDR3 comprises 14 residues. CDR3 residues: CASKTGGVGETQYF. The DNA for the CDR3 is TGTGCCAGCAAGACAGGGGGCGTGGGAGAGACCCAGTACTTC.

This clone was counted only a few times. The rearrangement links TRBV5-8 to TRBJ1-1; D might be TRBD1 (5 bases). Trimming left V 4 bases short and J 8 bases short, with 18 bases between. This CDR3 contains 14 residues. The germline V gene has CDR1 SGHTS and CDR2 YDEGEE. CDR3 loop: CASSRSLVRGEAFF. CDR3 sequence (DNA): TGTGCCAGCAGCCGGAGTTTGGTAAGGGGAGAAGCTTTCTTT.

V and J are TRBV5-1 and TRBJ2-3; a possible D gene is TRBD2 (5 bases). Trimming took off 4 bases at V and 4 bases at J, with 28 bases between the two ends. CDR3 length: 19 amino acids. Germline V gene data show CDR1 as SGHRS and CDR2 as YFSETQ. The CDR3 loop is CASSLAISPVGESPDTQYF. CDR3 bases: TGCGCCAGCAGCCTAGCTATCTCTCCGGTGGGCGAGTCCCCAGATACGCAGTATTTT. Variable domain in full (rest from reference TRBV5-1 and TRBJ2-3): KAGVTQTPRYLIKTRGQQVTLSCSPISGHRSVSWYQQTPGQGLQFLFEYFSETQRNKGNFPGRFSGRQFSNSRSEMNVSTLELGDSALYLCASSLAISPVGESPDTQYFGPGTRLTVL.

The gene calls are TRBV6-2 or TRBV6-3 and TRBJ2-7; TRBD2 aligns across 7 bases. Germline V CDR1 and CDR2: MNHEY, SVGEGT. With 1 base clipped from V and 2 bases from J, the junction kept 2 bases outside the gene matches. CDR3 length: 14 residues. CDR3 protein: CASSYFAGAYEQYF. CDR3 DNA: TGTGCCAGCAGTTACTTCGCGGGGGCCTACGAGCAGTACTTC.

CDR3 DNA sequence: TGTGCCAGCTCACCAACCGCCGGGACAGGGATCGGCGAGCAGTACTTC. It yields the protein CASSPTAGTGIGEQYF. The chain joins TRBV18 to TRBJ2-7, with TRBD1 matching over 9 bases. With V trimmed by 2 bases and J by 6 bases, 11 bases remained unmatched. The CDR3 consists of 16 residues. Germline V gives CDR1 KGHSH, CDR2 LQKENI.

The rearrangement links TRBV11-3 to TRBJ2-3; the match to TRBD1 covers 8 bases. CDR1 and CDR2 from the germline V gene are SGHNT and YENEEA. CDR3 length: 16 amino acids. With V trimmed by 0 bases and J by 4 bases, 6 bases remained unmatched. In DNA form, the CDR3 reads TGTGCCAGCAGCTTAGAGCAGGGGGCAAGCCCAGATACGCAGTATTTT. Encoded protein: CASSLEQGASPDTQYF.

The CDR3 DNA sequence: TGTGCCAGCAGCTTCGACAGGGAAGAGACCCAGTACTTC. It is translated as CASSFDREETQYF. This chain links TRBV12-3 or TRBV12-4 with TRBJ2-5; 7 bases match TRBD1. Losses at the gene ends were 6 bases for V and 3 bases for J; bases not matched to a gene: 4. The CDR3 runs to 13 residues.

The genes are TRBV4-1 and TRBJ2-2, with 15 bases matching TRBD2. CDR3 length equals 19 residues. In germline, CDR1 is MGHRA, CDR2 YSYEKL. V shed 8 bases, J shed 1 base, and the junction held 11 bases outside the gene matches. The CDR3: CASGFPGTSGGLNTGELFF. The CDR3, as DNA: TGCGCCAGCGGATTCCCCGGGACTAGCGGGGGGCTGAACACCGGGGAGCTGTTTTTT.

The chain joins TRBV29-1 to TRBJ2-7; D possibly corresponds to TRBD2 (6 bases). The CDR3 sequence is 12 residues long. Trimming removed 4 bases at V and 1 base at J, with 8 bases between. Germline values: CDR1 SQVTM, CDR2 ANQGSEA. The CDR3 DNA reads as TGCAGCGTTGGGACTACATCCTACGAGCAGTACTTC. Protein product: CSVGTTSYEQYF.

J is TRBJ1-1 and V is TRBV19; 8 bases map to TRBD1. V shed 6 bases, J shed 0 bases, and the junction held 3 bases outside the gene matches. CDR1 and CDR2 (germline): LNHDA, SQIVND (reference sequence). The CDR3 is 14 residues long. The CDR3 nucleotides are TGTGCCAGTAGGGTGACAGGGGTGAACACTGAAGCTTTCTTT. Its protein product is CASRVTGVNTEAFF.

This rearrangement joins TRBV15 to TRBJ2-1; maybe TRBD1 (5 bases). This CDR3 spans 12 amino acids. Germline values: CDR1 LNHNV, CDR2 YYDKDF (reference sequence). The V end was cut by 0 bases, the J end by 8 bases, with 5 bases between. CDR3 sequence: CATSRDRDEQFF. CDR3 coding DNA: TGTGCCACCAGCAGAGACAGGGATGAGCAGTTCTTC.

This clone was counted a single time. The rearrangement joins TRBV14 to TRBJ2-2, with D perhaps matching TRBD2 (6 bases). The CDR3 has 17 amino acids. V dropped 4 bases and J dropped 6 bases, with 21 bases sitting between them. In germline, CDR1 is SGHDN, CDR2 FVKESK. The CDR3 DNA sequence: TGTGCCAGCAGCCCAAAACGCCAGGGCGGGATTTCCGGGGAGCTGTTTTTT. Translation gives CASSPKRQGGISGELFF.

This chain uses TRBV11-2 with TRBJ2-5, with a possible D match to TRBD1 (6 bases). Germline-derived CDR1 and CDR2 are SGHAT and FQNNGV. This CDR3 spans 16 amino acids. Trimming took 5 bases from V and 0 from J, leaving 16 bases between them. For the CDR3, the DNA is TGTGCCAGCAGCAAAAATACAGGGTCCCACCAAGAGACCCAGTACTTC. The encoded protein is CASSKNTGSHQETQYF.

V and J are TRBV5-1 and TRBJ2-2; D perhaps matches TRBD1 (5 bases). Between the trimmed V and J ends, which lost 2 bases and 4 bases, there was a span of 15 bases. The germline gives CDR1 SGHRS, CDR2 YFSETQ. The CDR3 spans 16 residues. The CDR3 DNA follows: TGCGCCAGCAGCTTCTCAGGGTCCTATAGCACCGGGGAGCTGTTTTTT. It translates to CASSFSGSYSTGELFF.

For the CDR3, the DNA is TGTGCCAGCAGCTCACCGACCGGCGGGACAGGGGGGACTGGGGCCAACGTCCTGACTTTC. Protein sequence: CASSSPTGGTGGTGANVLTF. V usage is TRBV5-4 and J usage is TRBJ2-6, with TRBD1 matching 11 bases. Trimming took 3 bases from V and 2 from J; bases not matched to a gene: 13. The CDR3 has 20 residues. Germline values: CDR1 SGHNT, CDR2 YYREEE (reference sequence).

This chain joins TRBV7-2 and TRBJ1-3, with TRBD1 matching 8 bases. The CDR3 is made up of 17 amino acids. Germline loops: CDR1 SGHTA, CDR2 FQGNSA. V dropped 1 base and J dropped 0; count of bases not matched to a gene: 5. This CDR3 reads CASSLVGGQDSGNTIYF. The DNA for the CDR3 is TGTGCCAGCAGCTTAGTAGGGGGACAGGACTCTGGAAACACCATATATTTT.

J is TRBJ2-7 and V is TRBV13; 7 bases are a match to TRBD1. After removal of 5 bases from V and 5 bases from J, the junction contained 15 bases not matched to a gene. Per germline, CDR1 PRHDT and CDR2 FYEKMQ (reference sequence). The CDR3 consists of 16 residues. The CDR3 loop reads CASSGAGDRARHEQYF. The CDR3 DNA reads as TGTGCCAGCAGCGGTGCCGGGGACAGAGCCCGTCACGAGCAGTACTTC.

The CDR3 DNA reads as TGTGCCAGTAGTCAGTCCAAGGGGTTCAATGAGCAGTTCTTC. This encodes CASSQSKGFNEQFF. V is TRBV19 and J is TRBJ2-1; possible D gene TRBD1, 5 bases. The ends were cut back, 5 bases at V and 6 bases at J, with 14 bases in the middle. Germline V CDR1 and CDR2: LNHDA, SQIVND (reference sequence). The CDR3 is 14 amino acids.

V and J are TRBV4-1 and TRBJ2-5; possibly TRBD1 for D (6 bases). Trimming removed 2 bases from V and 4 bases from J, with 11 bases in between. There are 14 residues in the CDR3. Per germline, CDR1 MGHRA and CDR2 YSYEKL. CDR3 in amino acids: CASSQQGLGETQYF. The CDR3 DNA sequence: TGCGCCAGCAGCCAACAGGGGCTAGGAGAGACCCAGTACTTC.

The V call is TRBV24-1, the J call TRBJ2-5, with 10 nucleotides matching TRBD2. CDR1 is KGHDR, CDR2 SFDVKD, per germline. This CDR3 is built from 17 residues. The trim removed 4 bases at V and 4 bases at J, leaving 11 bases unmatched. CDR3 sequence reads: CATSDPLSGGALETQYF. CDR3 DNA: TGTGCCACCAGTGACCCCCTGAGCGGGGGGGCCTTAGAGACCCAGTACTTC.

This chain connects TRBV14 to TRBJ2-1, with D possibly matching TRBD2 (6 bases). The length of the CDR3 is 16 residues. V gave up 1 base and J gave up 2 bases, with 12 bases separating them. Germline V gene lookup returns CDR1 SGHDN and CDR2 FVKESK. The CDR3 bases are TGTGCCAGCAGCCAAGGGAGCGGCGGGGCCTACAATGAGCAGTTCTTC. Translated, it gives CASSQGSGGAYNEQFF.

The chain uses TRBV5-8 and TRBJ1-4; the D gene is possibly TRBD1 (5 bases). V was clipped by 4 bases and J by 8 bases, with 9 bases between them. CDR3 length: 12 residues. Germline loops: CDR1 SGHTS, CDR2 YDEGEE. For the CDR3, the DNA is TGTGCCAGCAGCGAGCGGGGGGAAAAACTGTTTTTT. Its translation is CASSERGEKLFF.

The chain uses TRBV7-3 and TRBJ2-3; 8 bases map to TRBD2. The CDR3 covers 16 residues. In germline, CDR1 is SGHTA, CDR2 FQGTGA. The V segment lost 5 bases and the J segment 0 bases; nucleotides outside the gene matches: 7. CDR3 loop: CASSRAGGGSTDTQYF. CDR3 nucleotide sequence: TGTGCCAGCAGCCGTGCGGGCGGGGGGAGCACAGATACGCAGTATTTT.

This clone has more than one count but fewer than ten. The chain carries TRBV5-1 and TRBJ2-3; 7 bases line up with TRBD1. This CDR3 is 14 amino acids long. V lost 2 bases and J lost 2; bases outside the gene matches: 2. CDR1 is SGHRS and CDR2 is YFSETQ in the germline V gene. DNA of the CDR3: TGCGCCAGCAGCTTACAGGGGCACACAGATACGCAGTATTTT. As protein: CASSLQGHTDTQYF.